These 13 T cell receptor beta chains came from one sample sequenced in a study of T cell repertoires in cytomegalovirus infection. TCRdb reprocessed the reads via MiXCR and lists one record per CDR3 protein. The sample shows approximately 500,000 distinct CDR3 sequences, around 10% of them seen only once. Material: PBMCs. These receptors were obtained from a human donor in good health (CMV status not recorded). Some clones in this sample may be carry-over from other donors' samples.

V and J are TRBV27 and TRBJ1-2; D may be TRBD1 (6 bases). CDR3 length equals 12 residues. The V gene lost 5 bases and the J gene lost 7 bases, with 11 bases spanning the gap. Germline V gene data show CDR1 as MNHEY and CDR2 as SMNVEV (reference sequence). The CDR3, as DNA: TGTGCCAGCAGTCTCGACAGGCGTGGCTACACCTTC. This translates into CASSLDRRGYTF.

This clonotype appeared many times. This CDR3 is CASSPRVRGEQPQHF. The CDR3 DNA reads TGCGCCAGCAGCCCTCGAGTCAGGGGAGAACAGCCCCAGCATTTT. This chain uses TRBV4-1 with TRBJ1-5; D might be TRBD1 (6 bases). The germline V and J ends were trimmed by 4 bases and 7 bases, with 17 bases remaining between them. CDR1 is MGHRA and CDR2 is YSYEKL in the germline V gene. The CDR3 totals 15 residues.

V usage is TRBV11-2 and J usage is TRBJ2-1; D is ambiguous. Trimming pared 5 bases from V and 7 bases from J, leaving 9 bases between. Germline V gene sequence: CDR1 SGHAT, CDR2 FQNNGV. The CDR3 sequence is 12 residues long. For the CDR3, the DNA is TGTGCCAGCAGCCCAGAGATGAATGAGCAGTTCTTC. It codes for CASSPEMNEQFF.

There are many counts of this clonotype. The rearrangement uses TRBV12-3 or TRBV12-4 and TRBJ1-1, with D uncertain. V lost 1 base to trimming and J lost 11 bases, with 8 bases between them. The CDR3 covers 11 residues. The CDR3 region has the DNA TGTGCCAGCAGTTTAGGGGGTGCTGCTTTCTTT. Its translation: CASSLGGAAFF.

CDR3 region: CASSLGWGTSGGEQYF. In DNA, the CDR3 is TGTGCCAGCAGTTTAGGATGGGGGACTAGCGGGGGAGAGCAGTACTTC. The chain combines TRBV27 with TRBJ2-7; 14 positions agree with TRBD2. V gave up 2 bases and J gave up 7 bases; unmatched junction bases: 7. The CDR3 sequence is 16 residues long. Germline loops: CDR1 MNHEY, CDR2 SMNVEV (reference sequence).

This clonotype has a handful of counts. The rearrangement links TRBV3-1 to TRBJ2-1; 8 bases are shared with TRBD2. After removal of 2 bases from V and 7 bases from J, the junction contained 7 bases not matched to a gene. This CDR3 is 15 amino acids long. The V gene's germline CDR1 is LGHDT and CDR2 YNNKEL (reference sequence). CDR3 sequence: CASSQSTSGWNEQFF. In nucleotides, the CDR3 is TGTGCCAGCAGCCAATCTACTAGCGGTTGGAATGAGCAGTTCTTC.

The rearrangement links TRBV15 to TRBJ2-1; 11 bases are shared with TRBD2. This CDR3 contains 23 residues. Germline CDR1 is LNHNV and CDR2 is YYDKDF (reference sequence). V lost 0 bases to trimming and J lost 6 bases; unmatched junction nucleotides: 25. CDR3 DNA sequence: TGTGCCACCAGCAGAGATGGGTCAGGGGGCTCGATACTAGCGGGAGATCGGAGCAATGAGCAGTTCTTC. Amino acids: CATSRDGSGGSILAGDRSNEQFF.

This clonotype was recorded many times. This sequence joins TRBV28 and TRBJ1-2, with TRBD1 matching 9 bases. The CDR3 is 16 residues long. Germline CDR1 is MDHEN and CDR2 is SYDVKM. J lost 4 bases, V lost 6 bases, and 12 bases had no gene match. CDR3 residues: CASRLSRTGVGYGYTF. As DNA, the CDR3 is TGTGCCAGCAGACTATCTAGGACAGGGGTTGGCTATGGCTACACCTTC.

This chain uses TRBV2 with TRBJ2-7; 8 bases agree with TRBD1. This CDR3 has 12 residues. CDR1 is SNHLY and CDR2 is FYNNEI in the germline V gene. The V and J ends lost 11 bases and 4 bases, in that order; junction bases with no gene match: 7. CDR3 sequence reads: CAARDRSYEQYF. For the CDR3, the DNA is TGTGCCGCCCGGGACAGGAGTTACGAGCAGTACTTC.

This clonotype was counted only a few times. V is TRBV27 and J is TRBJ1-2; the match to TRBD1 covers 7 bases. CDR3 length: 15 residues. Germline V gives CDR1 MNHEY, CDR2 SMNVEV (reference sequence). V trimming: 4 bases; J trimming: 1 base; junction bases outside the gene matches: 6. CDR3 coding DNA: TGTGCCAGCAGTTCACGGACAGGCCTTAACTATGGCTACACCTTC. Translating it yields CASSSRTGLNYGYTF.

Ten or more counts support this clonotype. The chain recombines TRBV6-2 or TRBV6-3 with TRBJ2-1, with TRBD2 identical over 15 bases. Germline values: CDR1 MNHEY, CDR2 SVGEGT. The ends lost 5 bases at V and 0 bases at J; junction bases unmatched: 8. The length of the CDR3 is 19 residues. CDR3: CASSRAGLAGGSSYNEQFF. CDR3 sequence (DNA): TGTGCCAGCAGTCGCGCCGGACTAGCGGGGGGGAGCTCCTACAATGAGCAGTTCTTC.

In this sample, this clonotype turned up many times. V is TRBV10-3 and J is TRBJ2-3, with 9 bases lining up with TRBD2. V lost 6 bases to trimming and J lost 2 bases; unmatched junction nucleotides: 9. CDR3 size: 16 residues. Germline CDR1 is ENHRY and CDR2 is SYGVKD. CDR3 sequence reads: CAIRGGLADFTDTQYF. CDR3 sequence (DNA): TGTGCCATCAGGGGGGGACTAGCCGATTTCACAGATACGCAGTATTTT.

This clonotype was seen many times. The chain has TRBV6-1 and TRBJ1-5; weak D call: TRBD1 (6 bases). CDR3 length: 15 residues. The germline CDR1 and CDR2 sequences are MNHNS and SASEGT. Trimming pared 1 base from V and 6 bases from J, leaving 13 bases between. In DNA form, the CDR3 reads TGTGCCAGCAGTGAAGAAGGAGGGGGAAGTCAGCCCCAGCATTTT. Protein: CASSEEGGGSQPQHF.